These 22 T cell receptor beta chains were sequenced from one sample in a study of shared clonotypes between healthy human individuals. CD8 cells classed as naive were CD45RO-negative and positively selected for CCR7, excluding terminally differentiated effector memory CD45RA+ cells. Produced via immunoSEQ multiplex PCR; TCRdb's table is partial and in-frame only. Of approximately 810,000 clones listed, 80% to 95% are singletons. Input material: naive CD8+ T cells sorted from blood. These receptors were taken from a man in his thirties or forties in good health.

The CDR3 sequence: CASSLTAGLRYNEQFF. Written as DNA, the CDR3 is TGTGCCAGCAGTTTAACAGCGGGACTTCGATACAATGAGCAGTTCTTC. The chain employs TRBV28 and TRBJ2-1; the match to TRBD2 covers 7 bases. The J segment lost 4 bases and the V segment lost 2 bases, leaving 8 bases of the junction unmatched. This CDR3 is built from 16 residues. The germline gives CDR1 MDHEN, CDR2 SYDVKM.

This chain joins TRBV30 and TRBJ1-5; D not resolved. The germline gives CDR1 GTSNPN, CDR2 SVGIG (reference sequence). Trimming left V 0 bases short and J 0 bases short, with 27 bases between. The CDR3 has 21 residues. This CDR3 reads CAWSVTSIEEKMKSSNQPQHF. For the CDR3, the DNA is TGTGCCTGGAGTGTAACGTCTATAGAGGAAAAAATGAAATCTAGCAATCAGCCCCAGCATTTT.

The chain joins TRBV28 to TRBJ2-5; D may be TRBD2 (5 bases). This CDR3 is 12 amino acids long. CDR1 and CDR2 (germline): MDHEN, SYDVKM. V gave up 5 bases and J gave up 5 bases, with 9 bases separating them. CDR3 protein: CASSRGFETQYF. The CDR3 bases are TGTGCCAGCAGTCGAGGGTTTGAGACCCAGTACTTC.

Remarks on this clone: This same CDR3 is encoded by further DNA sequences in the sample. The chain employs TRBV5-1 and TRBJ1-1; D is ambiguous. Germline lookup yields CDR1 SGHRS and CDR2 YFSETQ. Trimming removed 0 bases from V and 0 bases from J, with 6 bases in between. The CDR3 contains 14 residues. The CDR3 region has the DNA TGCGCCAGCAGCTTGGGGACGGTGAACACTGAAGCTTTCTTT. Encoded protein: CASSLGTVNTEAFF. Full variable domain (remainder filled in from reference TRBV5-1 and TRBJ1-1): KAGVTQTPRYLIKTRGQQVTLSCSPISGHRSVSWYQQTPGQGLQFLFEYFSETQRNKGNFPGRFSGRQFSNSRSEMNVSTLELGDSALYLCASSLGTVNTEAFFGQGTRLTVV.

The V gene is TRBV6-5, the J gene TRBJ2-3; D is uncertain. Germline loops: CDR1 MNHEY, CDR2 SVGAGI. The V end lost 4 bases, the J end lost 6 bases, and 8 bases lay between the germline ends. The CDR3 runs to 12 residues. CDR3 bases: TGTGCCAGCAGTTCGGACGCGGATACGCAGTATTTT. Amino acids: CASSSDADTQYF.

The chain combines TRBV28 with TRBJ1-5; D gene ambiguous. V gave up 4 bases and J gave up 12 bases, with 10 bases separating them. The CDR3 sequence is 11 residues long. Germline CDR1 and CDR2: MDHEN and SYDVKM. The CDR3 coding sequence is TGTGCCAGCAGTTACCTCCAGGACCAGCATTTT. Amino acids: CASSYLQDQHF.

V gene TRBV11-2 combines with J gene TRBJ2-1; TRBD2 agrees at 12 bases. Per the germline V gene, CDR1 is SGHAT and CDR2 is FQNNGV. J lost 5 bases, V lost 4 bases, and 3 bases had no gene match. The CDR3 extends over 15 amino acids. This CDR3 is CASSYLAGGHNEQFF. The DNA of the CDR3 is TGTGCCAGCAGCTACCTAGCGGGAGGGCACAATGAGCAGTTCTTC.

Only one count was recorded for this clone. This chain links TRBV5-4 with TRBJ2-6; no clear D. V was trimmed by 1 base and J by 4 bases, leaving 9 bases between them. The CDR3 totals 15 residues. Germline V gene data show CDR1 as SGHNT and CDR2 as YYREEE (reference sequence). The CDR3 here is CASSLSWGGANVLTF. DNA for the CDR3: TGTGCCAGCAGCTTGAGCTGGGGAGGGGCCAACGTCCTGACTTTC.

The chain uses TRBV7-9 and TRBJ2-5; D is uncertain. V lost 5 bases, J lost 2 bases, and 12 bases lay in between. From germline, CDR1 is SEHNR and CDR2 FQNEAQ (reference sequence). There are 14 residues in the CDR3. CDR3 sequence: CASSSPGQQETQYF. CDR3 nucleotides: TGTGCCAGCAGCAGCCCGGGCCAGCAAGAGACCCAGTACTTC. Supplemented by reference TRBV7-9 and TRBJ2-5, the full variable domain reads DTGVSQNPRHKITKRGQNVTFRCDPISEHNRLYWYRQTLGQGPEFLTYFQNEAQLEKSRLLSDRFSAERPKGSFSTLEIQRTEQGDSAMYLCASSSPGQQETQYFGPGTRLLVL.

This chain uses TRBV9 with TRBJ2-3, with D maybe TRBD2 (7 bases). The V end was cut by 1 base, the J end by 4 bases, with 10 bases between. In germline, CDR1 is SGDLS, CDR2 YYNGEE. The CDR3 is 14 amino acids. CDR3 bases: TGTGCCAGCAGCGTATACGGGGGGCCAGATACGCAGTATTTT. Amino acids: CASSVYGGPDTQYF. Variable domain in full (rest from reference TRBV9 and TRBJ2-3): DSGVTQTPKHLITATGQRVTLRCSPRSGDLSVYWYQQSLDQGLQFLIQYYNGEERAKGNILERFSAQQFPDLHSELNLSSLELGDSALYFCASSVYGGPDTQYFGPGTRLTVL.

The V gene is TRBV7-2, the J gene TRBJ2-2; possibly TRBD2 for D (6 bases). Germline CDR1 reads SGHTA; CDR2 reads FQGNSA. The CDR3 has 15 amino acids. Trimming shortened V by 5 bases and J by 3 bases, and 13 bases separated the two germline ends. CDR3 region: CASSAPGEDTGELFF. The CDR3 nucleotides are TGTGCCAGCAGCGCGCCTGGGGAGGACACCGGGGAGCTGTTTTTT.

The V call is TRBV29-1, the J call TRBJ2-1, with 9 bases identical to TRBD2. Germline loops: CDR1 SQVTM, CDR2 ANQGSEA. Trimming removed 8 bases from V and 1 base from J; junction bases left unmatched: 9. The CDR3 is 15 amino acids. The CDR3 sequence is CSTSGHFLSYNEQFF. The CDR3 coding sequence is TGCAGCACTAGCGGGCATTTCCTATCCTACAATGAGCAGTTCTTC.

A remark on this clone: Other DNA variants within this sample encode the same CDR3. DNA of the CDR3: TGCGCCAGCAGCTGGACTAGCGGGACCTACGAGCAGTACTTC. Its protein is CASSWTSGTYEQYF. This chain connects TRBV5-1 to TRBJ2-7, with 12 bases that match TRBD2. CDR1 and CDR2 from the germline V gene are SGHRS and YFSETQ. The junction had 0 bases not matched to a gene; V was cut back by 3 bases and J by 2 bases. The length of the CDR3 is 14 residues.

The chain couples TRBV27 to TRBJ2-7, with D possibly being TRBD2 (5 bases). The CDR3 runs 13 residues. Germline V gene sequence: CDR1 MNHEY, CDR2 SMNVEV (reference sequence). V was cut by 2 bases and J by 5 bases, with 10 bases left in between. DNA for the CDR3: TGTGCCAGCAGTTTAGGGGAGACCAACGAGCAGTACTTC. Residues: CASSLGETNEQYF.

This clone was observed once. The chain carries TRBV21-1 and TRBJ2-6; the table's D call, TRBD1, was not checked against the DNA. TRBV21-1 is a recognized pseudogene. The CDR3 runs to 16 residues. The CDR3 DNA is TGTGCCAGCAGCAAAGGACAGGGGGCTGGGGCCAACGTCCTGACTTTC. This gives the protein CASSKGQGAGANVLTF.

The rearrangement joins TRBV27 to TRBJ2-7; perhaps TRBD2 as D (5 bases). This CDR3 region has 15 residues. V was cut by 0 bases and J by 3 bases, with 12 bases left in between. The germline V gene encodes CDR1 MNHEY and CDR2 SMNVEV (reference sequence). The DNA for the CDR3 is TGTGCCAGCAGTTTATCGATCGGGGAGATCTACGAGCAGTACTTC. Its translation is CASSLSIGEIYEQYF.

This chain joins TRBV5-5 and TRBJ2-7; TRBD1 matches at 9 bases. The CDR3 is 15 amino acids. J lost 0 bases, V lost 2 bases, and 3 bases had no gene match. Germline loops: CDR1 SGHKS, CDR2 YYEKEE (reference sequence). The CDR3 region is CASSLTGQGSYEQYF. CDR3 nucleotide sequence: TGTGCCAGCAGCTTAACGGGACAGGGCTCCTACGAGCAGTACTTC.

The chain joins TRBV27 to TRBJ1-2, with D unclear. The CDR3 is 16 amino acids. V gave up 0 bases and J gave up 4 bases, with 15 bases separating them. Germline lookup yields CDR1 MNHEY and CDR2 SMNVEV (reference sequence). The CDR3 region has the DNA TGTGCCAGCAGTTTATCGCAGGCAAGGACGGCCTATGGCTACACCTTC. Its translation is CASSLSQARTAYGYTF.

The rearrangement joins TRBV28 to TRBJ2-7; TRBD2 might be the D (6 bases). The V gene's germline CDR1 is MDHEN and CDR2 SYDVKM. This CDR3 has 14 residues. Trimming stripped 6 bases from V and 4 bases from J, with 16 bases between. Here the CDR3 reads CASSGLQEGYEQYF. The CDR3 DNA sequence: TGTGCCAGCAGCGGACTCCAGGAGGGGTACGAGCAGTACTTC.

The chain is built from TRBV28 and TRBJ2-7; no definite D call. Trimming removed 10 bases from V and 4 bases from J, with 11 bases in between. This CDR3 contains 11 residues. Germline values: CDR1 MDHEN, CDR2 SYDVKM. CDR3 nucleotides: TGTGCCATTGCCCGAAGATACGAGCAGTACTTC. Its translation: CAIARRYEQYF. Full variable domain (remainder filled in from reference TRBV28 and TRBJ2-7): DVKVTQSSRYLVKRTGEKVFLECVQDMDHENMFWYRQDPGLGLRLIYFSYDVKMKEKGDIPEGYSVSREKKERFSLILESASTNQTSMYLCAIARRYEQYFGPGTRLTVT.

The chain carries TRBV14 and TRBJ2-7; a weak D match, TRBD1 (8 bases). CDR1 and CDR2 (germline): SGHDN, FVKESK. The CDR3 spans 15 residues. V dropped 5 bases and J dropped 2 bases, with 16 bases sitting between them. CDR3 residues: CASSAGQGGAYEQYF. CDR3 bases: TGTGCCAGCAGCGCCGGACAGGGAGGGGCCTACGAGCAGTACTTC.

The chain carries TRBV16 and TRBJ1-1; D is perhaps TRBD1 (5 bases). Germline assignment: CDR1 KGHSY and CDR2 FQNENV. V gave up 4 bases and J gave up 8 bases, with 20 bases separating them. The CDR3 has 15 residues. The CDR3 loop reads CASSPDDISGAEAFF. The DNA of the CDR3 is TGTGCCAGCAGCCCGGATGATATTTCCGGGGCAGAAGCTTTCTTT.